Presented here are 30 T cell receptor beta chains from one specimen sequenced in a study of T cell clonality in common variable immunodeficiency. Repertoires were generated with immunoSEQ multiplex PCR, while TCRdb's copy carries only in-frame clones and drops some. Listed for the sample are roughly 42,000 clones, none seen a single time. The specimen sequenced was peripheral blood mononuclear cells. These receptors all come from a person aged 18 to 75 in good health.

This clone was counted many times. Read sequence stops 3 residues before the CDR3 end, and the germline J gene provides the missing end. V gene TRBV20-1 combines with J gene TRBJ2-1; possible D gene TRBD2, 5 bases. V lost 0 bases and J lost 4, with 13 bases in between. The germline gives CDR1 DFQATT, CDR2 SNEGSKA (reference sequence). CDR3 size: 15 residues. The CDR3 spells CSARDMSGSYNEQFF. The CDR3 bases that were read are TGCAGTGCTAGAGATATGAGCGGAAGTTACAATGAG.

This clone was detected many times. The CDR3 end falls 3 residues outside the read, so it is completed with the germline J gene. This chain uses TRBV7-8 with TRBJ1-2, with unresolved D. The germline V and J ends were trimmed by 4 bases and 2 bases, with 8 bases remaining between them. The CDR3 totals 13 residues. In germline, CDR1 is SGHVS, CDR2 FQNEAQ. CDR3 DNA (partial): TGTGCCAGCAGCTCTTCGGGGAACTATGGC. Translation gives CASSSSGNYG. The entire CDR3 protein is CASSSSGNYGYTF.

In its sample, this clone ranks as medium-sized (0.01 to 0.1%). Incomplete CDR3 DNA: TGCAGTGCTAGTCGGGTAGCGGGGGCCACCGGGGAG. It encodes CSASRVAGATGE. The whole CDR3 is CSASRVAGATGELFF. This rearrangement joins TRBV20-1 to TRBJ2-2; 9 bases fit TRBD2. The read gets to within 3 residues of the CDR3 end, and the germline J gene fills in the rest. Germline V gives CDR1 DFQATT, CDR2 SNEGSKA (reference sequence). The CDR3 covers 15 residues. Trimming at V came to 3 bases and at J to 4 bases, leaving 6 bases not matched to a gene.

This clone was counted between two and nine times. The CDR3 end is not reached by the read, which stops 3 residues before it; the germline J gene fills it in. The chain employs TRBV7-9 and TRBJ2-7; a possible D gene is TRBD1 (6 bases). The V end lost 3 bases, the J end lost 0 bases, and 12 bases lay between the germline ends. Germline V gene lookup returns CDR1 SEHNR and CDR2 FQNEAQ (reference sequence). This CDR3 is built from 15 residues. The DNA read from the CDR3 is TGTGCCAGCAGCTTTGTAGGGGGAAACTCCTACGAG. Translated: CASSFVGGNSYE. The entire CDR3 reads CASSFVGGNSYEQYF.

This clone turned up a few times. The read ends 3 residues before the CDR3 terminus; that terminus is restored from the germline J gene. The chain is built from TRBV11-2 and TRBJ1-5; D remains ambiguous. With 5 bases removed from V and 5 bases from J, the gap between germline ends came to 10 bases. The germline V gene encodes CDR1 SGHAT and CDR2 FQNNGV. The CDR3 has 13 amino acids. CDR3 DNA (partial): TGTGCCAGCAGCCTCCAGATTGATCAGCCC. The encoded protein is CASSLQIDQP. The entire CDR3 protein is CASSLQIDQPQHF.

Notes on this clone: Read sequence stops 3 residues before the CDR3 end, and the germline J gene provides the missing end. The V call is TRBV19, the J call TRBJ2-1, with D perhaps matching TRBD1 (6 bases). V lost 4 bases to trimming and J lost 5 bases, with 9 bases between them. The germline V gene encodes CDR1 LNHDA and CDR2 SQIVND (reference sequence). The CDR3 sequence is 13 residues long. This CDR3 is CASSTDSDNEQFF. The part of the CDR3 DNA that was read is TGTGCCAGTAGTACGGACAGTGACAATGAG.

This clone appeared many times. The read terminates 3 residues ahead of where the CDR3 ends, so the germline J gene completes it. The chain couples TRBV5-1 to TRBJ2-3, with 13 bases that match TRBD2. Trimming took 0 bases from V and 6 from J; bases not matched to a gene: 4. Germline CDR1 and CDR2: SGHRS and YFSETQ. The CDR3 runs to 16 residues. CDR3 region: CASSLGGLAGEDTQYF. The sequenced part of the CDR3 DNA is TGCGCCAGCAGCTTGGGTGGACTAGCGGGAGAGGATACG.

This clone has a count of ten or more. From the germline J gene comes the end of the CDR3, since the read stops 3 residues before it. The chain joins TRBV5-1 to TRBJ2-7; 8 nucleotides align to TRBD2. Germline CDR1 and CDR2: SGHRS and YFSETQ. The V and J ends lost 1 base and 5 bases, in that order; junction bases with no gene match: 8. This CDR3 is 15 amino acids long. CDR3 loop: CASSLLLAGRDEQYF. CDR3 bases read: TGCGCCAGCAGCTTGTTGTTAGCGGGGCGGGACGAG.

In its sample, this clone was seen many times. The read finishes 3 residues shy of the CDR3 end, and the germline J gene is used to complete it. The J gene is TRBJ1-2, the V gene TRBV2; 11 bases are a match to TRBD1. Germline V gene sequence: CDR1 SNHLY, CDR2 FYNNEI. Trimming cost V 6 bases and J 6 bases; bases outside gene matches: 6. The CDR3 length is 14 residues. The CDR3 sequence is CASSPRTGGHGYTF. The sequenced part of the CDR3 DNA is TGTGCCAGCAGCCCAAGGACAGGGGGCCATGGC.

This clone has ten or more counts. The read falls 3 residues short of the CDR3 end, and the missing part is taken from the germline J gene. The chain links TRBV4-1 to TRBJ1-1; D is unresolved. The V gene lost 1 base and the J gene lost 4 bases, with 19 bases spanning the gap. The CDR3 totals 17 residues. Germline V gene data show CDR1 as MGHRA and CDR2 as YSYEKL. The sequenced part of the CDR3 DNA is TGCGCCAGCAGCCAAGGGGAGGTTTGGAGGGCGGGCACTGAA. It is translated as CASSQGEVWRAGTE. The full CDR3 protein is CASSQGEVWRAGTEAFF.

This clone has ten or more counts. The read ends 3 residues shy of where the CDR3 ends; the end is completed using the germline J gene. The rearrangement links TRBV5-1 to TRBJ1-1, with TRBD1 identical over 7 bases. The CDR3 loop spans 16 amino acids. V dropped 4 bases and J dropped 0; count of bases not matched to a gene: 9. Germline values: CDR1 SGHRS, CDR2 YFSETQ. The sequenced CDR3 bases are TGCGCCAGCAGCCAATCCGGGACAGACATGAACACTGAA. Residues: CASSQSGTDMNTE. The whole CDR3 sequence reads CASSQSGTDMNTEAFF.

This clone showed up many times. Sequencing ends 3 residues short of the CDR3 end; the germline J gene provides the rest. The chain uses TRBV6-4 and TRBJ1-2; 7 nucleotides line up with TRBD1. This CDR3 has 13 residues. V lost 8 bases to trimming and J lost 4 bases; unmatched junction nucleotides: 7. Per the germline V gene, CDR1 is MRHNA and CDR2 is SNTAGT. The CDR3 DNA, read in part, is TGTGCCAGCTCTATAAGACAGGGCTATGGC. It specifies CASSIRQGYG. In full, the CDR3 reads CASSIRQGYGYTF.

In regard to this clone: The read ends 3 residues shy of where the CDR3 ends; the end is completed using the germline J gene. This chain uses TRBV7-9 with TRBJ1-5; 9 bases fit TRBD1. V lost 5 bases and J lost 8; bases outside the gene matches: 10. Germline V gene lookup returns CDR1 SEHNR and CDR2 FQNEAQ (reference sequence). The CDR3 runs to 15 residues. CDR3 DNA (partial): TGTGCCAGCAGCCCTACAGGGGGCATATGGGAGCCC. Amino acid sequence: CASSPTGGIWEP. The CDR3 as a whole reads CASSPTGGIWEPQHF.

This clone was detected many times. Read coverage stops 3 residues before the CDR3 terminus; the germline J gene supplies the remainder. This rearrangement joins TRBV18 to TRBJ2-3; 7 positions match TRBD2. Germline lookup yields CDR1 KGHSH and CDR2 LQKENI. V lost 3 bases and J lost 0; bases outside the gene matches: 3. The CDR3 is made up of 15 amino acids. CDR3 amino acids: CASSPLGGSTDTQYF. The sequenced CDR3 bases are TGTGCCAGCTCACCCCTGGGGGGGAGCACAGATACG.

There are many counts of this clone. From the germline J gene comes the end of the CDR3, since the read stops 3 residues before it. J is TRBJ1-4 and V is TRBV4-1; D not certain. Per the germline V gene, CDR1 is MGHRA and CDR2 is YSYEKL. The CDR3 sequence is 14 residues long. Incomplete CDR3 DNA: TGCGCCAGCAGCCCGGACGGACTCAATTCACCA. Its protein is CASSPDGLNSP. In full, the CDR3 is CASSPDGLNSPLFF.

This clone showed up many times. With the read ending 3 residues before the CDR3 end, the germline J gene is used to fill in that end. The chain couples TRBV7-2 to TRBJ2-3; D is perhaps TRBD1 or TRBD2 (5 bases each). V was cut by 1 base and J by 2 bases, with 10 bases left in between. CDR3 length: 15 amino acids. Germline V gene data show CDR1 as SGHTA and CDR2 as FQGNSA. CDR3 residues: CASSLVRGTTDTQYF. Partial CDR3 DNA: TGTGCCAGCAGCTTAGTGAGGGGTACCACAGATACG.

This clone was counted many times. Read data end 3 residues before the CDR3 end; the end is taken from the germline J gene. The genes are TRBV5-1 and TRBJ1-1; D is unclear. V was pared by 2 bases and J by 3 bases, with 8 bases between. This CDR3 has 13 residues. Germline CDR1 is SGHRS and CDR2 is YFSETQ. The CDR3 bases that were read are TGCGCCAGCAGCTTTCGGAGGGACACTGAA. It yields the protein CASSFRRDTE. The whole CDR3 reads CASSFRRDTEAFF.

This clone was counted at least ten times. Read sequence stops 3 residues before the CDR3 end, and the germline J gene provides the missing end. The chain uses TRBV23-1 and TRBJ2-7; the D gene is possibly TRBD1 (5 bases). TRBV23-1 is designated an ORF whose function remains uncertain. CDR3 size: 19 residues. V was shortened by 2 bases and J by 0 bases, with 23 bases between the two germline ends. The chain's CDR3 is CASSQETPNRTPSSYEQYF. The part of the CDR3 DNA that was read is TGCGCCAGCAGTCAAGAAACCCCAAACAGGACACCCAGCTCCTACGAG.

This clone was observed many times. With the read ending 3 residues before the CDR3 end, the germline J gene is used to fill in that end. The chain is built from TRBV2 and TRBJ1-2; 7 bases agree with TRBD1. The V gene's germline CDR1 is SNHLY and CDR2 FYNNEI. This CDR3 has 13 amino acids. The J segment lost 5 bases and the V segment lost 2 bases, leaving 2 bases of the junction unmatched. The CDR3 loop reads CASSELQGYGYTF. The covered CDR3 bases are TGTGCCAGCAGTGAATTACAGGGGTATGGC.

The sample holds many counts of this clone. The CDR3 end is not reached by the read, which stops 3 residues before it; the germline J gene fills it in. The chain carries TRBV20-1 and TRBJ1-5; D is unclear. V lost 0 bases and J lost 0, with 3 bases in between. The CDR3 runs to 13 residues. CDR1 DFQATT and CDR2 SNEGSKA come from the germline V gene (reference sequence). CDR3 region: CSARDRSNQPQHF. CDR3 DNA, as far as it was read: TGCAGTGCTAGAGATCGTAGCAATCAGCCC.

With regard to this clone: This sequence may be a read error, since a much larger clone differs from it by one base. The observed sequence ends 3 residues before the CDR3 terminus, with the missing tail filled in from the germline J gene. The chain recombines TRBV6-2 or TRBV6-3 with TRBJ2-3; D is perhaps TRBD2 (6 bases). This CDR3 has 14 residues. The germline V gene encodes CDR1 MNHEY and CDR2 SVGEGT. This CDR3 is CASSQQGGNQPQYF. CDR3 DNA (partial): TGTGCCAGCAGCCAGCAGGGAGGCAATCAGCCG.

This clone was found a few times. The read finishes 3 residues shy of the CDR3 end, and the germline J gene is used to complete it. The genes are TRBV6-1 and TRBJ2-4; TRBD1 matches 7 bases. The CDR3 totals 14 residues. The germline V gene has CDR1 MNHNS and CDR2 SASEGT. CDR3 DNA (partial): TGTGCCAGCAGTGAAGGGACAGGCCCTCAGCCT. Translation: CASSEGTGPQP. Given in full, the CDR3 is CASSEGTGPQPQYF.

In this sample, this clone turned up many times. The read finishes 3 residues shy of the CDR3 end, and the germline J gene is used to complete it. The chain couples TRBV20-1 to TRBJ2-4; 7 bases fit TRBD1. This CDR3 region has 13 residues. Germline V gene data show CDR1 as DFQATT and CDR2 as SNEGSKA (reference sequence). The V gene end was trimmed by 4 bases and the J gene end by 6 bases; junction bases not matched to a gene: 6. CDR3 sequence reads: CSATSTGTNIQYF. The CDR3 DNA, read in part, is TGCAGTGCTACCTCGACAGGGACAAACATT.

At least ten counts were recorded for this clone. The missing CDR3 end, 3 residues past where the read stops, is filled in from the germline J gene. This chain connects TRBV5-5 to TRBJ2-7; perhaps TRBD1 as D (6 bases). There are 14 residues in the CDR3. V was pared by 4 bases and J by 2 bases, with 13 bases between. The V gene's germline CDR1 is SGHKS and CDR2 YYEKEE (reference sequence). This CDR3 reads CASSPTGKAYEQYF. Incomplete CDR3 DNA: TGTGCCAGCAGCCCCACAGGGAAGGCCTACGAG.

On this clone itself: The read terminates 3 residues before the CDR3 end, so the remaining end is supplied by the germline J gene. V gene TRBV5-5 combines with J gene TRBJ2-1; TRBD1 or TRBD2 may be the D gene (5 bases each). The CDR3 spans 13 residues. Germline V gene lookup returns CDR1 SGHKS and CDR2 YYEKEE (reference sequence). Deletions cut 5 bases from V and 6 bases from J, with 12 bases between. The CDR3 bases that were read are TGTGCCAGCAGAGAGGGGTTTGGCAATGAG. Amino acid sequence: CASREGFGNE. The entire CDR3 sequence reads CASREGFGNEQFF.

This clone was observed many times. The sequence runs out 3 residues before the end of the CDR3; the remainder is reconstructed from the germline J gene. This rearrangement joins TRBV5-1 to TRBJ2-1, with 7 positions matching TRBD1. This CDR3 has 16 amino acids. CDR1 is SGHRS, CDR2 YFSETQ, per germline. After removal of 0 bases from V and 7 bases from J, the junction contained 10 bases not matched to a gene. The part of the CDR3 DNA that was read is TGCGCCAGCAGCTTGGCCGAGCAGGGGGTGGGAAATGAG. It encodes CASSLAEQGVGNE. The whole CDR3 reads CASSLAEQGVGNEQFF.

The sample holds many counts of this clone. Read coverage stops 3 residues before the CDR3 terminus; the germline J gene supplies the remainder. The chain is built from TRBV20-1 and TRBJ2-5; 9 bases are shared with TRBD2. The CDR3 sequence is 17 residues long. Germline V gene sequence: CDR1 DFQATT, CDR2 SNEGSKA (reference sequence). The V segment lost 0 bases and the J segment 1 base; nucleotides outside the gene matches: 9. CDR3 sequence: CSARDSRVAGVQETQYF. The DNA read from the CDR3 is TGCAGTGCTAGAGATTCCCGGGTAGCGGGGGTCCAAGAGACC.

This clone was found a few times. The CDR3 end falls 3 residues outside the read, so it is completed with the germline J gene. V gene TRBV18 combines with J gene TRBJ2-7, with 9 bases lining up with TRBD1. Germline CDR1 KGHSH, CDR2 LQKENI. With 3 bases clipped from V and 4 bases from J, the junction kept 7 bases outside the gene matches. CDR3 size: 15 residues. Here the CDR3 reads CASSPLGQGGYEQYF. The CDR3 DNA, read in part, is TGTGCCAGCTCACCTCTGGGACAGGGAGGGTACGAG. Looking up the rest from reference TRBV18 and TRBJ2-7 gives the full variable domain: NAGVMQNPRHLVRRRGQEARLRCSPMKGHSHVYWYRQLPEEGLKFMVYLQKENIIDESGMPKERFSAEFPKEGPSILRIQQVVRGDSAAYFCASSPLGQGGYEQYFGPGTRLTVT.

A remark on this clone: The read comes to an end 3 residues before the CDR3 does, leaving the germline J gene to fill in the end. This rearrangement joins TRBV5-6 to TRBJ2-7, with D tentatively TRBD1 (6 bases). This CDR3 is built from 15 residues. Trimming removed 3 bases from V and 0 bases from J, with 13 bases in between. Germline-derived CDR1 and CDR2 are SGHDT and YYEEEE. The CDR3 reads CASSSARQASYEQYF. The part of the CDR3 DNA that was read is TGTGCCAGCAGCTCGGCCAGACAGGCCTCCTACGAG.

In this sample, this clone turned up many times. The DNA ends 3 residues before the CDR3 does, and the rest of the CDR3 is filled in from the germline J gene. This rearrangement joins TRBV7-6 to TRBJ2-1, with 8 bases aligning to TRBD1. Germline V gene sequence: CDR1 SGHVS, CDR2 FNYEAQ. This CDR3 region has 15 residues. Trimming cost V 3 bases and J 0 bases; bases outside gene matches: 1. Partial CDR3 DNA: TGTGCCAGCAGCTTCGGGACAGGCTCCTACAATGAG. Translation: CASSFGTGSYNE. The whole CDR3 protein is CASSFGTGSYNEQFF.